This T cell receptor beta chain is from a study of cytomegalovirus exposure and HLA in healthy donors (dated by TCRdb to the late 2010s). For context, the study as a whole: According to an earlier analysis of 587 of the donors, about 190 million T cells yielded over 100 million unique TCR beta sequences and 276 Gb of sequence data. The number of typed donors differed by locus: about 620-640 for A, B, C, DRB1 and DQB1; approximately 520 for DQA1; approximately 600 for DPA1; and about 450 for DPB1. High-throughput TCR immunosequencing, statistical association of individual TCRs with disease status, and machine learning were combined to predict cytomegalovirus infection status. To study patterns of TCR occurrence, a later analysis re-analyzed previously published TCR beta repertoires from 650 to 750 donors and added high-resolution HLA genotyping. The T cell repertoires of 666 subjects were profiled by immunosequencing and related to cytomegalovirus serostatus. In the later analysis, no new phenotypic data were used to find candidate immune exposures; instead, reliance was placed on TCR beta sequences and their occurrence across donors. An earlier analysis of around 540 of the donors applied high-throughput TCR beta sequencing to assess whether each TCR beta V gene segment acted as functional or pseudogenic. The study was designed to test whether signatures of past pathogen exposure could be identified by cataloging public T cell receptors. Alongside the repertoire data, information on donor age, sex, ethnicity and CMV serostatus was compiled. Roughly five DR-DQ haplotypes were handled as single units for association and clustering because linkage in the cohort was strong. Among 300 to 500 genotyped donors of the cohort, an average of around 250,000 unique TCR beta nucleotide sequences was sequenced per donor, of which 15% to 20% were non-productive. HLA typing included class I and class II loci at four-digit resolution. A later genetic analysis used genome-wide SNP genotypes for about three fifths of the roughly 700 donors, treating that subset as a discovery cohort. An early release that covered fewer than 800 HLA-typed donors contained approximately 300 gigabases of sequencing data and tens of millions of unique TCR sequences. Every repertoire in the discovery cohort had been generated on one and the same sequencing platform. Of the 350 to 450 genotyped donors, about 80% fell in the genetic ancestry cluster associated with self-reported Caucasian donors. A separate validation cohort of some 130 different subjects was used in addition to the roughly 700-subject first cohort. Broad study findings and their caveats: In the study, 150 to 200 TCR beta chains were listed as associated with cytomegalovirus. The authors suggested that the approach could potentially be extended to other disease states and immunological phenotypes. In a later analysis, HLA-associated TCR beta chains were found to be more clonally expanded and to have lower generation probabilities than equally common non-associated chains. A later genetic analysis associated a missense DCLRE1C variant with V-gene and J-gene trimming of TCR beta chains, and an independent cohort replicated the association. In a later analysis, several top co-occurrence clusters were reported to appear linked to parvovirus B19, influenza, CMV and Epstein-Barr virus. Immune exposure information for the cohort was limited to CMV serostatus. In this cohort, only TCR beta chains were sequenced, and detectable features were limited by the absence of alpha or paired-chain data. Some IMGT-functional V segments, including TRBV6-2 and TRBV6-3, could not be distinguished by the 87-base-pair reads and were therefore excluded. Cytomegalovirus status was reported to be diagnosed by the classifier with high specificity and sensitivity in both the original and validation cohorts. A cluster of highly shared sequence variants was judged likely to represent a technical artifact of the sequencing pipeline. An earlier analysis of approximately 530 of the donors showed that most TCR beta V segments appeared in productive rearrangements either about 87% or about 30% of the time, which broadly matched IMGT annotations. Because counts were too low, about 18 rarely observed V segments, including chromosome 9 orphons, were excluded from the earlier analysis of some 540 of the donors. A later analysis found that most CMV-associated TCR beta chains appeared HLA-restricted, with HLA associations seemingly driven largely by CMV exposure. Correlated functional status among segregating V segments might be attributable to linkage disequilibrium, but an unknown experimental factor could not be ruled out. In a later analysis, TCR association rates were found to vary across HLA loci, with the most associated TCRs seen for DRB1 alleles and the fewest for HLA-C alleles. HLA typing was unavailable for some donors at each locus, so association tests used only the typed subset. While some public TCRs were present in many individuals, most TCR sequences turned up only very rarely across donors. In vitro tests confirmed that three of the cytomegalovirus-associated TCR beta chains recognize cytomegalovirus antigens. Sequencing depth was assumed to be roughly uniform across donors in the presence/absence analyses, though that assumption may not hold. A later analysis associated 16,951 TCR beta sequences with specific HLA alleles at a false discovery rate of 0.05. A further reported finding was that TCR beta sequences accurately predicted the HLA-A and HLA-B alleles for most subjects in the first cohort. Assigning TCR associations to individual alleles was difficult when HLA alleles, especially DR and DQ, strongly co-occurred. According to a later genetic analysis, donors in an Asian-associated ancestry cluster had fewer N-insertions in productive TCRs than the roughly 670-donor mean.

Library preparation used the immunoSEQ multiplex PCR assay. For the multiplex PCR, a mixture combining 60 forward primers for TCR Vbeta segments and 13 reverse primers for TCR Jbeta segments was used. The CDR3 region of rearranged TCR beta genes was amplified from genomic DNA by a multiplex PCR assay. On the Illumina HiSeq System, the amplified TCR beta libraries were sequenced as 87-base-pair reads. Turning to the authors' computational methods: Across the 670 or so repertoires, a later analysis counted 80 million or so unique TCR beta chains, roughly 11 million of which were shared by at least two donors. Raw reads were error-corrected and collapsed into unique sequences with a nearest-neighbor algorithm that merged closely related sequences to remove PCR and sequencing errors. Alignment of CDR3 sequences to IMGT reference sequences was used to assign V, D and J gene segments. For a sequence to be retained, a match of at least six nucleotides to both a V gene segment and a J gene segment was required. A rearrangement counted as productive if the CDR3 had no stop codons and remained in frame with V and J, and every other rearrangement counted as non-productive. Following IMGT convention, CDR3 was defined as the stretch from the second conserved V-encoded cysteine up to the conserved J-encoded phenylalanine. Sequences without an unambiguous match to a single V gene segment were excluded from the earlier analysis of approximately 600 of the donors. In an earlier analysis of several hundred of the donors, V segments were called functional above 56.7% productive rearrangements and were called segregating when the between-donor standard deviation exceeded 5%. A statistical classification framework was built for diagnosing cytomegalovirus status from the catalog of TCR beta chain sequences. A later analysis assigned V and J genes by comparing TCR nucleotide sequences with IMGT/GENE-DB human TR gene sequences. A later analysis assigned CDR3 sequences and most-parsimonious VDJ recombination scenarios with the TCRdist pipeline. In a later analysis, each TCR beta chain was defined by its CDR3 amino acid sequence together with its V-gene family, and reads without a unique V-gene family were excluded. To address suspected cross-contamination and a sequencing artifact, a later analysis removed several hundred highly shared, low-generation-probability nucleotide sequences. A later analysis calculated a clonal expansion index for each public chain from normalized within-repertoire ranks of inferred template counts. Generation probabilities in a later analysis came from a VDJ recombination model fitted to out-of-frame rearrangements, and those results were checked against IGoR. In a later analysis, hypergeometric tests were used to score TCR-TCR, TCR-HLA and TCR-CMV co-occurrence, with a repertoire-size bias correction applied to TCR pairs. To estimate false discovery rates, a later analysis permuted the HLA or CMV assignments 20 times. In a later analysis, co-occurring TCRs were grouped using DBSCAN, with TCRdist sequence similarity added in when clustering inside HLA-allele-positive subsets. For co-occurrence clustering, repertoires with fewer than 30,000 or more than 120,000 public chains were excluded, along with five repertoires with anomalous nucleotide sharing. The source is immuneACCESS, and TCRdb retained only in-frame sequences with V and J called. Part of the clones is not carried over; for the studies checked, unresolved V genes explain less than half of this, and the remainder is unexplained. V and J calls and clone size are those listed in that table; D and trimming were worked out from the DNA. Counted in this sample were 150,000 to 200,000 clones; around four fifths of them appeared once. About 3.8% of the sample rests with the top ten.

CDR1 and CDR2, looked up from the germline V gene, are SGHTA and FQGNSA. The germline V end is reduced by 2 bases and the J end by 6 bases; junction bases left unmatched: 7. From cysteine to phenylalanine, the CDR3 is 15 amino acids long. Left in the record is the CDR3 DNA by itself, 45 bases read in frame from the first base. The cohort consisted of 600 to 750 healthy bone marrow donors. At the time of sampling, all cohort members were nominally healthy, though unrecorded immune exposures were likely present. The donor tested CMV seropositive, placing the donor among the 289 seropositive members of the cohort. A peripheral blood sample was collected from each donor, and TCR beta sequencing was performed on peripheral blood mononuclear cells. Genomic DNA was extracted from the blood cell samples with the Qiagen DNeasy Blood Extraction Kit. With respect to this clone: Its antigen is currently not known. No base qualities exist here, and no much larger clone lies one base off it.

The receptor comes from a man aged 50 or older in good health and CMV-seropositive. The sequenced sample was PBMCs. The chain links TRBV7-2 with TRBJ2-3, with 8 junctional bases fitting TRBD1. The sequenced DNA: TGTGCCAGCAGCTTATGGGGACAGGATGGGGATACGCAGTATTTT. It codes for CASSLWGQDGDTQYF.